This entry concerns a single TCR beta chain. Antigen unknown. CDR3 size: 15 residues. Trimming cost V 6 bases and J 9 bases, with 18 bases left between them. CDR1 MNHNS and CDR2 SASEGT come from the germline V gene. The source of the sample is a study of cytomegalovirus exposure and HLA in healthy donors. The donors were part of the roughly 120-subject validation cohort, which stood apart from the roughly 670-subject first cohort. Study results and caveats: Reports credit the classifier with highly specific, highly sensitive diagnosis of cytomegalovirus status. First-cohort TCR clusters tended to co-occur in the 130 or so validation repertoires, a later analysis found. The study flagged roughly 160 TCR beta chains as cytomegalovirus-associated.

Generated by immunoSEQ multiplex PCR, the TCRdb table keeps only in-frame clones and is missing some. The table records some 120,000 clones, 88% of them present only once. The sequence was obtained from a man younger than 40 in good health and CMV-seronegative. The rearrangement links TRBV6-1 to TRBJ1-6; D may be TRBD1 (6 bases). The sample consisted of PBMCs. CDR3 protein: CASRMRPGEGSPLHF. The CDR3 DNA reads TGTGCCAGCAGGATGAGGCCAGGGGAGGGTTCACCCCTCCACTTT.